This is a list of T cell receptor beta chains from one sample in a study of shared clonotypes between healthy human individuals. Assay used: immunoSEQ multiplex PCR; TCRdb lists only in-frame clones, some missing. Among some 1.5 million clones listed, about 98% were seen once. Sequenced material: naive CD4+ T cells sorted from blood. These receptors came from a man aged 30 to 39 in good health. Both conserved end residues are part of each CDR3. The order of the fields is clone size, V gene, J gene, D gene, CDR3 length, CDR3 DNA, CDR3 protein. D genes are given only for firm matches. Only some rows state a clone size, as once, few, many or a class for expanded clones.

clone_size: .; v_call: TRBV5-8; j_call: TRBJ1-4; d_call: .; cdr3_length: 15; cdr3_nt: TGTGCCAGCAGCTTGCAAGGGGCTGGGAATGAAAAACTGTTTTTT; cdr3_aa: CASSLQGAGNEKLFF
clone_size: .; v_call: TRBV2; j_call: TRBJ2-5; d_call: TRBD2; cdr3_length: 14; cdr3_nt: TGTGCCAGCAGCGCTTGGACTAGAACAGAGACCCAGTACTTC; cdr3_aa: CASSAWTRTETQYF
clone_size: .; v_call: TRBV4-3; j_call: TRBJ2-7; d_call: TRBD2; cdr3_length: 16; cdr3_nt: TGCGCCAGCAGCCGCTCTAGCGGGAGGGCCGCCTACGAGCAGTACTTC; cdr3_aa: CASSRSSGRAAYEQYF
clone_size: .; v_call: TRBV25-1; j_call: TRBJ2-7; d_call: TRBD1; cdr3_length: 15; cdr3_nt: TGTGCCAGCAGTGACCCCGGGACAGGGTACTACGAGCAGTACTTC; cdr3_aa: CASSDPGTGYYEQYF
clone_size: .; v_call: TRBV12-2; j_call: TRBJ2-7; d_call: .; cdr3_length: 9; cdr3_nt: TGTGCAAGTTTTTACGAGCAGTACTTC; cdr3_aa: CASFYEQYF
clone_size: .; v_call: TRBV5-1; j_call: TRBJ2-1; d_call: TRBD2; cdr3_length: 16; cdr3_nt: TGCGCCAGCAGCTTGTACGCGGGGGGTCAATACAATGAGCAGTTCTTC; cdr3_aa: CASSLYAGGQYNEQFF
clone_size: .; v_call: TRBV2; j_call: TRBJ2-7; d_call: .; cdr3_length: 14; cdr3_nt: TGTGCCAGCAGTGAAGGGACAGACTTCTACGAGCAGTACTTC; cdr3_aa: CASSEGTDFYEQYF
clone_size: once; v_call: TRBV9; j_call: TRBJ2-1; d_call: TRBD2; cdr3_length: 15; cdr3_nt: TGTGCCAGCAGCGTTTTCGGGACTAGCAGGTATGAGCAGTTCTTC; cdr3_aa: CASSVFGTSRYEQFF
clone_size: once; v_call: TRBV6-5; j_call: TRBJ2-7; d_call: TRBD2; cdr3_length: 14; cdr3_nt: TGTGCCAGCAGTTACTCTCGCGGGAGAGGTGAGCAGTACTTC; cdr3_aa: CASSYSRGRGEQYF
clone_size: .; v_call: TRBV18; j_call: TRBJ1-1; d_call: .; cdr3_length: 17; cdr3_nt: TGTGCCAGCTCACCACTCGGTAACAGGGTAATGAACACTGAAGCTTTCTTT; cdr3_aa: CASSPLGNRVMNTEAFF
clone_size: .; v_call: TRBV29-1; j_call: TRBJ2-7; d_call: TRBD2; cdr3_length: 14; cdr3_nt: TGCAGCGTCGTGGGACTAGCGGGGGTCTACGAGCAGTACTTC; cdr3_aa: CSVVGLAGVYEQYF
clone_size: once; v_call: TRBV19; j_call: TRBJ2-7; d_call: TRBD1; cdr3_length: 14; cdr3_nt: TGTGCCGCTCGCTCAGGGGGTCTCCCCTACGAGCAGTACTTC; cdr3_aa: CAARSGGLPYEQYF
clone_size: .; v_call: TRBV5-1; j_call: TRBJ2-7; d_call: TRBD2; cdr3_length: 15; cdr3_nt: TGCGCCAGCAGCTTGGCCAGCGGGACGCTCTACGAGCAGTACTTC; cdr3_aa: CASSLASGTLYEQYF
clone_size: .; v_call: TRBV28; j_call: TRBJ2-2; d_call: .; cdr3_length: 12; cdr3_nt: TGTGCCAGCGGAGGACTGCTCGGGGACCTGTTTTTT; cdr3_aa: CASGGLLGDLFF
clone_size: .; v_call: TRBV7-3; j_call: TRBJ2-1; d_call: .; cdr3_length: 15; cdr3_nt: TGTGCCAGCAGCCCCCGGGTGTTGGCGTACAATGAGCAGTTCTTC; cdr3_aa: CASSPRVLAYNEQFF
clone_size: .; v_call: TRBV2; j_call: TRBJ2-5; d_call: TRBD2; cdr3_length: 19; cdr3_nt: TGTGCCAGCAGTTCCGAGCCGCCGGGACTAGCGGGAGGGGAGGAGACCCAGTACTTC; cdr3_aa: CASSSEPPGLAGGEETQYF
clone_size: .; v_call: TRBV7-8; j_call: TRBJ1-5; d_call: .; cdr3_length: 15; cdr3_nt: TGTGCCAGCAGCCCAGCGGGGGTGAGCAATCAGCCCCAGCATTTT; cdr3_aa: CASSPAGVSNQPQHF
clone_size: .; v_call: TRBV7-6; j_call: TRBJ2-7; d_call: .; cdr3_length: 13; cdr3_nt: TGTGCCAGCAGCTCGTGGGCCAGCGGCGAGCAGTACTTC; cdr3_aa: CASSSWASGEQYF
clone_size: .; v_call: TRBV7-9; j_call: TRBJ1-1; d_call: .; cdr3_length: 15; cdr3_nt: TGTGCCAGCAGACTTAGTGTCAAATTGAACACTGAAGCTTTCTTT; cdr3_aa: CASRLSVKLNTEAFF
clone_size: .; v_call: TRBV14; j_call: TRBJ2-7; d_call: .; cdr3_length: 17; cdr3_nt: TGTGCCAGCAGCCCGGCAGGGGGACTCCTTCCGTTCTACGAGCAGTACTTC; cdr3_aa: CASSPAGGLLPFYEQYF
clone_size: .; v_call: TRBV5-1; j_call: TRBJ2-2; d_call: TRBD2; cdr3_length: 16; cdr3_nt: TGCGCCAGCAGCTTAAGCGGGAGGGCGAACACCGGGGAGCTGTTTTTT; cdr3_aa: CASSLSGRANTGELFF
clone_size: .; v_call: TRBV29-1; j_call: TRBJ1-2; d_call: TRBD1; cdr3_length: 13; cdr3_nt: TGCAGCGACCTCGACAGGGGAGGCTATGGCTACACCTTC; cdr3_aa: CSDLDRGGYGYTF
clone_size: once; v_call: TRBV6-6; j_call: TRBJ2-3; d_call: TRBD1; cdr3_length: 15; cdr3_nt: TGTGCCAGCAGTTACCGACAGGGATTCTCAGATACGCAGTATTTT; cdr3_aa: CASSYRQGFSDTQYF
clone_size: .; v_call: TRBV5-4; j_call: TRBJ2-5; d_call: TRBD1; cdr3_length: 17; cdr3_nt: TGTGCCAGCGGCAACCCCCCGGGGGACAGGGAGGGAGAGACCCAGTACTTC; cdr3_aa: CASGNPPGDREGETQYF
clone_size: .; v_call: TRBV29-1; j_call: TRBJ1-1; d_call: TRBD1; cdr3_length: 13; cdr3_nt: TGCAGCGTCGCCCGGGACAGGGCTACTGAAGCTTTCTTT; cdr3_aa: CSVARDRATEAFF
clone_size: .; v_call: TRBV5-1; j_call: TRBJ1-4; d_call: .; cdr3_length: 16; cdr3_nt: TGCGCCAGCAGCCAGGGACCCCAGAACCTTAATGAAAAACTGTTTTTT; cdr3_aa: CASSQGPQNLNEKLFF
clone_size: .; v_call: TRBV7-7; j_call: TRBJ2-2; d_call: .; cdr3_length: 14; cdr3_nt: TGTGCTAGCAGCCAAACAGGGATCGCCGGGGAGCTGTTTTTT; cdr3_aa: CASSQTGIAGELFF
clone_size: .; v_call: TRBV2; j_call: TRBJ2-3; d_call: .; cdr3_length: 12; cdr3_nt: TGTGCCAGCAGTGTCTATGGGGCAGGGGAGTATTTT; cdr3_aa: CASSVYGAGEYF
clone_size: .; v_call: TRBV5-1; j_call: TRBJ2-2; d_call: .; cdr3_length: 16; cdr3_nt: TGCGCCAGCAGCTTGGGGTCTACCACTCGGACCGGGGAGCTGTTTTTT; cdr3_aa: CASSLGSTTRTGELFF
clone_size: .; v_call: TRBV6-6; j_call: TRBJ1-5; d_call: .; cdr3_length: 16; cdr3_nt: TGTGCCAGCACCATCCCAACCGTGGGGGAGCATCAGCCCCAGCATTTT; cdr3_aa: CASTIPTVGEHQPQHF
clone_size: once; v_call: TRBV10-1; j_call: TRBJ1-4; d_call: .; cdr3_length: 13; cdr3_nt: TGCGCCAGCAGTGTAGGCAGGGCGGGAAAACTGTTTTTT; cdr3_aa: CASSVGRAGKLFF
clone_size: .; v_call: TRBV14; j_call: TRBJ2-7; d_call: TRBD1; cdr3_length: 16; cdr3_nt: TGTGCCAGCAGCCAAGATCTGGGGACAGGGAAGTACGAGCAGTACTTC; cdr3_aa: CASSQDLGTGKYEQYF
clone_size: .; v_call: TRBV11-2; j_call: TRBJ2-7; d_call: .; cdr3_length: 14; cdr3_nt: TGTGCCAGCAGCTCGTTGCAGGGACGCTACGAGCAGTACTTC; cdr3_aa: CASSSLQGRYEQYF
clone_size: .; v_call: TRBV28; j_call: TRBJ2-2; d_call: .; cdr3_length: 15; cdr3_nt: TGTGCCAGCACCCCTGGTTTGGGGGTCACCGGGGAGCTGTTTTTT; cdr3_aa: CASTPGLGVTGELFF
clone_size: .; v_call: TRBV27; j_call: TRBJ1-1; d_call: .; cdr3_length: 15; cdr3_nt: TGTGCCAGCAGCTTAAGGGGACGGATGAACACTGAAGCTTTCTTT; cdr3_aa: CASSLRGRMNTEAFF
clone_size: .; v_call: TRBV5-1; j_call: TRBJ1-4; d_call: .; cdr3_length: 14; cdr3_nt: TGCGCCAGCAGCTTGGTAGGTGCATCTGAAAAACTGTTTTTT; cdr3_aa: CASSLVGASEKLFF
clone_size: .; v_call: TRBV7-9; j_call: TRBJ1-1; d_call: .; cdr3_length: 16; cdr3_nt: TGTGCCAGCAGCCCCCCACTACAGGAGAAGAACACTGAAGCTTTCTTT; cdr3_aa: CASSPPLQEKNTEAFF
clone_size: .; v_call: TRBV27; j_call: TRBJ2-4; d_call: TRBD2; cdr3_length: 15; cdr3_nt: TGTGCCAGCAGTTTAACTAGCGGGTTCAAAAACATTCAGTACTTC; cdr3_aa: CASSLTSGFKNIQYF
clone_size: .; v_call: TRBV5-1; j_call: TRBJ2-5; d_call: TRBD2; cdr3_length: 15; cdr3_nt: TGCGCCAGCAGCCCAATAGGGACTAGCCAAGAGACCCAGTACTTC; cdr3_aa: CASSPIGTSQETQYF
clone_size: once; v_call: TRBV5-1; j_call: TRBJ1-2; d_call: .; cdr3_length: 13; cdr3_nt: TGCGCCAGCAGCGACGGCGCAGGGTATGGCTACACCTTC; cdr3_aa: CASSDGAGYGYTF
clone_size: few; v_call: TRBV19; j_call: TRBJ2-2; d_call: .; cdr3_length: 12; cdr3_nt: TGTGCCAGTAGTCCACGCAACCGGGAGCTGTTTTTT; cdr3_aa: CASSPRNRELFF
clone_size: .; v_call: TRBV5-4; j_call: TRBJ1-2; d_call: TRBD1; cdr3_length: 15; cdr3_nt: TGTGCCAGCAGCTTGCGGACAGGGGGCAACTATGGCTACACCTTC; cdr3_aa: CASSLRTGGNYGYTF
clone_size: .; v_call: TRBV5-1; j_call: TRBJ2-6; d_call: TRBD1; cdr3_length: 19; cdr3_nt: TGCGCCAGCAGCTTGGGGTTGGGACAGGGGGCCTCTGGGGCCAACGTCCTGACTTTC; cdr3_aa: CASSLGLGQGASGANVLTF
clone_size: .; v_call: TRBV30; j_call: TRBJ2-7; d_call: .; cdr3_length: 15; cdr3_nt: TGTGCCTGGAGTGCCCCGGGACTGCGGTCCAACGAGCAGTACTTC; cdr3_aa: CAWSAPGLRSNEQYF
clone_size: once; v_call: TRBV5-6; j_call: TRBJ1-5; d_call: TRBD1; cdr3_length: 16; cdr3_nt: TGTGCCAGCAGCTCTTTACAGGGGATGGGCAATCAGCCCCAGCATTTT; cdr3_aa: CASSSLQGMGNQPQHF
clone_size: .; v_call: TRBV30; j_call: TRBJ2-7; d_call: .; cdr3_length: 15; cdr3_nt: TGTGCCTGGAGTGTGGGGGACGCCCGGTCCTACGAGCAGTACTTC; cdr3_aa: CAWSVGDARSYEQYF
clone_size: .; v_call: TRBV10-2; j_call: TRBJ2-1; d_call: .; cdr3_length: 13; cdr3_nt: TGCGCCAGCAAGGCGGGACCGGCGGATGAGCAGTTCTTC; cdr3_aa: CASKAGPADEQFF